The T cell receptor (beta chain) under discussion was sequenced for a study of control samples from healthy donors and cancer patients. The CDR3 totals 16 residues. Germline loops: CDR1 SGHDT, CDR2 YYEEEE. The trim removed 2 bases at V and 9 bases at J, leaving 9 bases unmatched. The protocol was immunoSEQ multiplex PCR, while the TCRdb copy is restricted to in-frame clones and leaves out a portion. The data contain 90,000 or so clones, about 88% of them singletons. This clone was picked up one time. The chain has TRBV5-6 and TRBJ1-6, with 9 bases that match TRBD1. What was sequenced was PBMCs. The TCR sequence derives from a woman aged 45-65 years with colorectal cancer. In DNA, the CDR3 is TGTGCCAGCAGCTTAGAGTCGGGACAGGGTGGTTCACCCCTCCACTTT. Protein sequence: CASSLESGQGGSPLHF.